The 18 T cell receptor beta chains given below trace back to one sample, sequenced in a study of T cells in Graves' hyperthyroidism and ophthalmopathy. The CDR3 regions of TCR beta were amplified from RNA transcripts. The HTBI primer set drove a first-round RT-PCR of the TCR CDR3. TCRdb reprocessed the multiplex PCR reads via MiXCR and lists one record per CDR3 protein. The repertoire has 600,000 to 850,000 distinct CDR3 sequences, 18% of them found once; the top ten carry about a sixth. Sequenced: blood. These receptors were collected from a woman aged 45 to 65 with Graves' hyperthyroidism that later progressed to Graves' ophthalmopathy.

The V call is TRBV6-9, the J call TRBJ1-5; TRBD1 aligns across 11 bases. This CDR3 spans 19 amino acids. CDR1 and CDR2 (germline): MNHGY, SVAAGI. The V gene end was trimmed by 0 bases and the J gene end by 0 bases; junction bases not matched to a gene: 7. CDR3 protein: CASSYSPGQGGYSNQPQHF. Here the CDR3 DNA reads TGTGCCAGCAGTTATTCCCCGGGACAGGGGGGATATAGCAATCAGCCCCAGCATTTT.

The chain links TRBV27 to TRBJ1-1; 7 bases line up with TRBD1. Germline-derived CDR1 and CDR2 are MNHEY and SMNVEV (reference sequence). The CDR3 contains 14 residues. V lost 2 bases and J lost 9; bases outside the gene matches: 9. In DNA, the CDR3 is TGTGCCAGCAGTTTAGGGGGTTCAGGGGGTAAAGCTTTCTTT. Its protein product is CASSLGGSGGKAFF.

V usage is TRBV29-1 and J usage is TRBJ2-7; D is ambiguous. The CDR3 sequence is 15 residues long. Trimming left V 0 bases short and J 0 bases short, with 12 bases between. From germline, CDR1 is SQVTM and CDR2 ANQGSEA. The CDR3 here is CSVEEGDESSYEQYF. The DNA for the CDR3 is TGCAGCGTTGAAGAAGGCGACGAAAGCTCCTACGAGCAGTACTTC.

This clonotype has a count of ten or more. The chain has TRBV7-9 and TRBJ2-2; maybe TRBD1 (6 bases). Germline loops: CDR1 SEHNR, CDR2 FQNEAQ (reference sequence). This CDR3 is 16 amino acids long. Trimming stripped 1 base from V and 3 bases from J, with 12 bases between. CDR3 nucleotide sequence: TGTGCCAGCAGCTTAGGGGATGAGGGGGACACCGGGGAGCTGTTTTTT. Translation: CASSLGDEGDTGELFF.

The chain has TRBV19 and TRBJ1-1; TRBD1 aligns across 7 bases. Germline CDR1 reads LNHDA; CDR2 reads SQIVND (reference sequence). This CDR3 has 15 residues. V was pared by 4 bases and J by 5 bases, with 10 bases of the junction left unmatched. DNA for the CDR3: TGTGCCAGTAGTAAGTCGGGACAGTCGAGGACTGAAGCTTTCTTT. This sequence encodes CASSKSGQSRTEAFF.

This clonotype was seen at least ten times. The V gene is TRBV2, the J gene TRBJ2-5; TRBD1 or TRBD2 may be the D gene (5 bases each). Germline values: CDR1 SNHLY, CDR2 FYNNEI. Deletions cut 0 bases from V and 1 base from J, with 12 bases between. This CDR3 spans 16 amino acids. CDR3 in amino acids: CASSEASGGGQETQYF. The CDR3 DNA reads as TGTGCCAGCAGTGAAGCTTCAGGTGGGGGCCAAGAGACCCAGTACTTC.

This clonotype came up a few times. The gene calls are TRBV4-1 and TRBJ2-7; D may be TRBD1 (5 bases). The CDR3 is made up of 15 amino acids. Germline V gene sequence: CDR1 MGHRA, CDR2 YSYEKL. V lost 0 bases and J 0 bases, leaving 9 bases between the germline ends. CDR3 DNA: TGCGCCAGCAGCCAAGATCCAGGGTACTCCTACGAGCAGTACTTC. Residues: CASSQDPGYSYEQYF.

On this clonotype: A much larger clone lies a single base off, so this may be a read error. The chain has TRBV6-2 or TRBV6-3 and TRBJ2-5, with D maybe TRBD1 (6 bases). This CDR3 is built from 14 residues. Trimming took 5 bases from V and 2 from J, leaving 12 bases between them. Germline V gene data show CDR1 as MNHEY and CDR2 as SVGEGT. CDR3 protein: CASSRGHVQETQYF. The CDR3 nucleotides are TGTGCCAGCAGTCGGGGACACGTACAAGAGACCCAGTACTTC.

The rearrangement links TRBV30 to TRBJ2-7; 8 bases map to TRBD1. V shed 0 bases and J 5 bases; nucleotides not matched to a gene: 3. Germline CDR1 is GTSNPN and CDR2 is SVGIG (reference sequence). This CDR3 region has 13 residues. CDR3 loop: CAWSVGQDHEQYF. Here the CDR3 DNA reads TGTGCCTGGAGTGTGGGACAGGACCACGAGCAGTACTTC. The full variable domain, rest sourced from reference TRBV30 and TRBJ2-7, is SQTIHQWPATLVQPVGSPLSLECTVEGTSNPNLYWYRQAAGRGLQLLFYSVGIGQISSEVPQNLSASRPQDRQFILSSKKLLLSDSGFYLCAWSVGQDHEQYFGPGTRLTVT.

This clonotype was seen a handful of times. The V and J genes are TRBV5-1 and TRBJ1-1; D might be TRBD1 (6 bases). CDR3 length equals 15 residues. Per the germline V gene, CDR1 is SGHRS and CDR2 is YFSETQ. V dropped 0 bases and J dropped 3 bases, with 12 bases sitting between them. CDR3 DNA sequence: TGCGCCAGCAGCTTGGATACAGGGAGGGACACTGAAGCTTTCTTT. Translated, it gives CASSLDTGRDTEAFF.

This clonotype was seen a handful of times. V and J are TRBV10-3 and TRBJ1-2; 8 nucleotides line up with TRBD1. The CDR3 spans 14 residues. V lost 3 bases, J lost 7 bases, and 7 bases stayed unmatched. Germline CDR1 reads ENHRY; CDR2 reads SYGVKD. CDR3 amino acids: CAISDPDRDFGYTF. In DNA, the CDR3 is TGTGCCATCAGTGATCCGGACAGGGATTTTGGCTACACCTTC.

This chain links TRBV25-1 with TRBJ1-3; D might be TRBD1 (6 bases). The CDR3 spans 15 residues. Germline assignment: CDR1 MGHDK and CDR2 SYGVNS. Trimming took 6 bases from V and 1 from J, leaving 13 bases between them. The CDR3 nucleotides read TGTGCCAGCAGAGAGCTGGGGACATCTGGAAACACCATATATTTT. This gives the protein CASRELGTSGNTIYF. Using reference TRBV25-1 and TRBJ1-3 for the parts outside the CDR3, the full variable domain is EADIYQTPRYLVIGTGKKITLECSQTMGHDKMYWYQQDPGMELHLIHYSYGVNSTEKGDLSSESTVSRIRTEHFPLTLESARPSHTSQYLCASRELGTSGNTIYFGEGSWLTVV.

In its sample, this clonotype was seen many times. This chain joins TRBV18 and TRBJ1-4; D gene ambiguous. Deletions cut 1 base from V and 0 bases from J, with 9 bases between. Germline V gene data show CDR1 as KGHSH and CDR2 as LQKENI. The CDR3 consists of 16 residues. The CDR3 region has the DNA TGTGCCAGCTCACCACTGCCACGCACAACTAATGAAAAACTGTTTTTT. Its protein product is CASSPLPRTTNEKLFF.

This clonotype showed up many times. CDR3 in amino acids: CASSLALRGKHYEQYF. The CDR3 nucleotides are TGTGCCAGCAGCTTAGCTTTACGGGGAAAGCACTACGAGCAGTACTTC. The rearrangement uses TRBV7-9 and TRBJ2-7; tentative D call: TRBD2 (5 bases). Germline-derived CDR1 and CDR2 are SEHNR and FQNEAQ (reference sequence). V dropped 0 bases and J dropped 3 bases, with 15 bases sitting between them. The CDR3 length is 16 residues. The full variable domain, rest sourced from reference TRBV7-9 and TRBJ2-7, is DTGVSQNPRHKITKRGQNVTFRCDPISEHNRLYWYRQTLGQGPEFLTYFQNEAQLEKSRLLSDRFSAERPKGSFSTLEIQRTEQGDSAMYLCASSLALRGKHYEQYFGPGTRLTVT.

This clonotype came up a few times. One base away lies a much larger clone, so this may be a sequencing read error. This rearrangement joins TRBV5-1 to TRBJ2-7, with a possible D match to TRBD1 (5 bases). The germline V gene has CDR1 SGHRS and CDR2 YFSETQ. This CDR3 contains 14 residues. The CDR3: CVSRSGSDTYEQYF. CDR3 coding DNA: TGCGTCAGCAGGTCTGGTTCGGACACCTACGAGCAGTACTTC.

There are a few counts of this clonotype. The rearrangement links TRBV5-1 to TRBJ2-2; 9 bases agree with TRBD2. In germline, CDR1 is SGHRS, CDR2 YFSETQ. J was trimmed by 4 bases and V by 1 base; bases with no gene match: 5. The CDR3 is 16 residues long. The CDR3 DNA sequence: TGCGCCAGCAGCTTGAAAAGCGGGGGGCCCACCGGGGAGCTGTTTTTT. It translates to CASSLKSGGPTGELFF.

This clonotype was counted only a few times. The chain has TRBV19 and TRBJ2-1; 12 positions match TRBD2. V was clipped by 5 bases and J by 6 bases; unmatched bases: 5. CDR3 length: 15 residues. Per the germline V gene, CDR1 is LNHDA and CDR2 is SQIVND (reference sequence). Here the CDR3 reads CASSASGGASNEQFF. DNA of the CDR3: TGTGCCAGTAGTGCTAGCGGGGGGGCCAGCAATGAGCAGTTCTTC.

This clonotype was seen ten or more times. This chain links TRBV9 with TRBJ1-1; D possibly corresponds to TRBD1 (5 bases). CDR1 SGDLS and CDR2 YYNGEE come from the germline V gene. Trimming took 0 bases from V and 4 from J, leaving 13 bases between them. The CDR3 has 15 amino acids. This chain's CDR3 is CASSVGWGEATEAFF. Here the CDR3 DNA reads TGTGCCAGCAGCGTAGGTTGGGGGGAGGCCACTGAAGCTTTCTTT.